The 19 T cell receptor beta chains reported below all come from one sample, sequenced in a study of beta chain features in type 1 diabetes. Study conclusions and caveats: Type 1 diabetes patients showed a moderate but significant shortening of TCRB CDR3s in all four CD4+ subsets.

The entirety of the isolated RNA underwent reverse transcription, so expressed TCRB transcripts were sequenced. The protocol was immunoSEQ multiplex PCR, while the TCRdb copy is restricted to in-frame clones and leaves out a portion. The sample contains nearly 700,000 clones, roughly 13% of which appear only once. Which antigens these TCRs recognize remains unknown. Sequencing was performed on naive CD4+ T cells from blood. These receptors originate from a man between 18 and 29 years old with type 1 diabetes.

This clone was picked up a small number of times. The J gene is TRBJ1-5, the V gene TRBV10-3; TRBD1 is a possible D gene (5 bases). V was cut by 3 bases and J by 9 bases, with 15 bases left in between. Germline CDR1 is ENHRY and CDR2 is SYGVKD. The CDR3 contains 14 residues. The CDR3 sequence is CAISEDSGLGPQHF. In DNA form, the CDR3 reads TGTGCCATCAGTGAAGACTCAGGGTTGGGGCCCCAGCATTTT.

The rearrangement links TRBV9 to TRBJ1-2; 10 nucleotides align to TRBD1. The CDR3 is made up of 14 amino acids. The trim removed 4 bases at V and 6 bases at J, leaving 6 bases unmatched. Germline V gene data show CDR1 as SGDLS and CDR2 as YYNGEE. CDR3 sequence (DNA): TGTGCCAGCAGCCATGGGACAGGGGTGGATGGCTACACCTTC. Its translation is CASSHGTGVDGYTF.

This clone was counted between two and nine times. The chain uses TRBV5-6 and TRBJ2-3; possible D gene TRBD1, 6 bases. Looked up from germline, CDR1 is SGHDT and CDR2 is YYEEEE. This CDR3 has 12 amino acids. The V gene lost 4 bases and the J gene lost 8 bases, with 11 bases spanning the gap. The chain's CDR3 is CASSPAGATQYF. The CDR3 nucleotides are TGTGCCAGCAGCCCAGCAGGGGCTACGCAGTATTTT.

The table lists this clone with a few counts. The chain combines TRBV19 with TRBJ2-2; D not certain. This CDR3 comprises 13 residues. Germline CDR1 reads LNHDA; CDR2 reads SQIVND (reference sequence). The V gene lost 6 bases and the J gene lost 7 bases, with 12 bases spanning the gap. Written as DNA, the CDR3 is TGTGCCAGTAGAGCATCCGGTGGCGGGGAGCTGTTTTTT. Translating gives CASRASGGGELFF.

For the CDR3, the DNA is TGTGCCAGCAGCCGCACGACAGGGGAAGAGACCCAGTACTTC. Amino acids: CASSRTTGEETQYF. The chain uses TRBV7-6 and TRBJ2-5, with 8 bases lining up with TRBD1. The CDR3 is 14 residues long. The V segment lost 5 bases and the J segment 3 bases; nucleotides outside the gene matches: 5. The germline V gene has CDR1 SGHVS and CDR2 FNYEAQ.

This clone was seen a few times. The chain has TRBV11-2 and TRBJ2-5; D is ambiguous. There are 12 residues in the CDR3. The germline V and J ends were trimmed by 4 bases and 10 bases, with 13 bases remaining between them. Germline CDR1 SGHAT, CDR2 FQNNGV. The CDR3 protein is CASSSHGFYQYF. CDR3 bases: TGTGCCAGCAGCTCCCATGGTTTTTACCAGTACTTC.

The V gene is TRBV4-1, the J gene TRBJ1-4, with a tentative D call TRBD1 (6 bases). The CDR3 extends over 17 amino acids. V was cut by 0 bases and J by 0 bases, with 11 bases left in between. The germline V gene has CDR1 MGHRA and CDR2 YSYEKL. CDR3 sequence reads: CASSQERGASTNEKLFF. The CDR3 DNA reads TGCGCCAGCAGCCAAGAGAGGGGGGCTTCAACTAATGAAAAACTGTTTTTT.

The V call is TRBV10-3, the J call TRBJ2-7, with D tentatively TRBD1 (6 bases). The germline CDR1 and CDR2 sequences are ENHRY and SYGVKD. The CDR3 is 13 amino acids. Trimming shortened V by 3 bases and J by 0 bases, and 6 bases separated the two germline ends. CDR3 sequence: CAISEQGSYEQYF. DNA of the CDR3: TGTGCCATCAGTGAACAGGGCTCCTACGAGCAGTACTTC.

This clone was observed a handful of times. The genes are TRBV4-1 and TRBJ2-4; D is perhaps TRBD2 (5 bases). Germline V CDR1 and CDR2: MGHRA, YSYEKL. This CDR3 region has 18 residues. Trimming left V 5 bases short and J 7 bases short, with 27 bases between. The CDR3, as DNA: TGCGCCAGCAGCGAACCCTTAGCCCCCCGGGGTAGTTCGAACATTCAGTACTTC. This gives the protein CASSEPLAPRGSSNIQYF.

This sequence joins TRBV6-1 and TRBJ1-4; D call uncertain. Trimming took off 4 bases at V and 7 bases at J, with 16 bases between the two ends. Germline V gene lookup returns CDR1 MNHNS and CDR2 SASEGT. The CDR3 sequence is 15 residues long. The CDR3 DNA sequence: TGTGCCAGCAGTGTAAATGACATTCCGCTTGAAAAACTGTTTTTT. Translated: CASSVNDIPLEKLFF.

This clone was counted only a few times. The V call is TRBV30, the J call TRBJ2-5; 7 bases line up with TRBD1. Germline values: CDR1 GTSNPN, CDR2 SVGIG (reference sequence). V lost 3 bases, J lost 5 bases, and 9 bases stayed unmatched. The CDR3 sequence is 14 residues long. CDR3 bases: TGTGCCTGGAGCGTGACAGGGCTCTTGGAGACCCAGTACTTC. Amino acid sequence: CAWSVTGLLETQYF.

This clone was detected only a few times. This chain links TRBV6-5 with TRBJ1-6; no firm D call. This CDR3 is built from 15 residues. In germline, CDR1 is MNHEY, CDR2 SVGAGI. Trimming shortened V by 0 bases and J by 8 bases, and 11 bases separated the two germline ends. CDR3 sequence reads: CASSYSTIRDSPLHF. CDR3 nucleotides: TGTGCCAGCAGTTACTCCACCATACGTGATTCACCCCTCCACTTT.

The table lists this clone with a few counts. The chain is built from TRBV7-2 and TRBJ2-7, with a weak D call TRBD1 (5 bases). CDR1 SGHTA and CDR2 FQGNSA come from the germline V gene. V lost 1 base and J lost 5, with 18 bases in between. This CDR3 has 16 amino acids. CDR3: CASSLGGFTGADEQYF. CDR3 nucleotides: TGTGCCAGCAGCTTAGGGGGATTTACAGGAGCTGACGAGCAGTACTTC.

The rearrangement uses TRBV15 and TRBJ2-7, with D tentatively TRBD1 (6 bases). Germline-derived CDR1 and CDR2 are LNHNV and YYDKDF (reference sequence). V was cut by 0 bases and J by 2 bases, with 14 bases left in between. CDR3 size: 16 residues. CDR3 bases: TGTGCCACCAGCAGAGATCGGTACAGGGTCCCCTACGAGCAGTACTTC. This encodes CATSRDRYRVPYEQYF.

A few counts support this clone. The chain has TRBV25-1 and TRBJ1-1; D is perhaps TRBD1 (5 bases). The V and J ends lost 6 bases and 1 base respectively, with 15 bases between them. Germline CDR1 reads MGHDK; CDR2 reads SYGVNS. The CDR3 consists of 15 residues. DNA for the CDR3: TGTGCCAGCAGCGGGATTGACAGACAGAACACTGAAGCTTTCTTT. Residues: CASSGIDRQNTEAFF.

This clone was observed a few times. The chain combines TRBV5-1 with TRBJ2-2, with a weak D call TRBD1 (6 bases). Per germline, CDR1 SGHRS and CDR2 YFSETQ. Trimming cost V 0 bases and J 2 bases, with 11 bases left between them. The CDR3 consists of 16 residues. The CDR3: CASSLVGRGNTGELFF. CDR3 nucleotide sequence: TGCGCCAGCAGCTTGGTCGGCAGGGGAAACACCGGGGAGCTGTTTTTT. The whole variable domain, remainder taken from reference TRBV5-1 and TRBJ2-2, is KAGVTQTPRYLIKTRGQQVTLSCSPISGHRSVSWYQQTPGQGLQFLFEYFSETQRNKGNFPGRFSGRQFSNSRSEMNVSTLELGDSALYLCASSLVGRGNTGELFFGEGSRLTVL.

V usage is TRBV10-3 and J usage is TRBJ2-5; TRBD1 matches at 7 bases. The germline V gene encodes CDR1 ENHRY and CDR2 SYGVKD. J gave up 3 bases and V 6 bases, and 4 bases lay outside the gene matches. The CDR3 length is 13 residues. CDR3 DNA: TGTGCCATCAGCGGACAGGATAAAGAGACCCAGTACTTC. Protein product: CAISGQDKETQYF.

In its sample, this clone was seen a few times. The identical CDR3 is also encoded by other nucleotide sequences in the sample. The genes are TRBV28 and TRBJ2-7; D call uncertain. The CDR3 is 11 residues long. Germline CDR1 MDHEN, CDR2 SYDVKM. Trimming shortened V by 3 bases and J by 4 bases, and 4 bases separated the two germline ends. The CDR3 DNA reads as TGTGCCAGCAGTTTCGGATACGAGCAGTACTTC. Translating gives CASSFGYEQYF.

The CDR3: CASSDAGIQLFLNTEAFF. In DNA, the CDR3 is TGTGCCAGCAGTGACGCCGGGATTCAATTGTTCTTGAACACTGAAGCTTTCTTT. This chain connects TRBV6-1 to TRBJ1-1; D gene unclear. The V gene lost 3 bases and the J gene lost 0 bases, with 20 bases spanning the gap. CDR3 size: 18 residues. Germline V gene data show CDR1 as MNHNS and CDR2 as SASEGT.